The 31 T cell receptor beta chains in this list originate from one sample, sequenced in a study of blood T cell repertoires in COVID-19. The method was immunoSEQ multiplex PCR; TCRdb's version includes in-frame clones alone and lacks a portion of them. There are 300,000 to 350,000 clones in the sample; 86% occur only once, and approximately 4.6% lies in the top ten. The sample taken for sequencing was PBMCs or T cells enriched from blood (not recorded which). These receptors all stem from a woman in her thirties or forties with acute COVID-19.

V usage is TRBV7-9 and J usage is TRBJ2-1; perhaps TRBD1 as D (5 bases). The CDR3 sequence is 13 residues long. The V gene's germline CDR1 is SEHNR and CDR2 FQNEAQ (reference sequence). Trimming pared 0 bases from V and 10 bases from J, leaving 10 bases between. CDR3: CASSLAGQYEQFF. In nucleotides, the CDR3 is TGTGCCAGCAGCTTAGCGGGGCAGTACGAGCAGTTCTTC.

The chain employs TRBV28 and TRBJ2-7, with TRBD1 matching 8 bases. Trimming cost V 5 bases and J 6 bases; bases outside gene matches: 9. Germline V CDR1 and CDR2: MDHEN, SYDVKM. The CDR3 is 14 amino acids. The chain's CDR3 is CASSAWQGASEQYF. CDR3 nucleotides: TGTGCCAGCAGTGCATGGCAGGGGGCAAGCGAGCAGTACTTC.

The chain carries TRBV3-1 (or the pseudogene TRBV3-2) and TRBJ1-3; no definite D call. This CDR3 region has 14 residues. V lost 2 bases, J lost 7 bases, and 12 bases lay in between. CDR1 and CDR2 from the germline V gene are LGHDT and YNNKEL (reference sequence). The CDR3 sequence: CASSQLPSGNTIYF. The CDR3 DNA follows: TGTGCCAGCAGCCAACTTCCGTCCGGGAACACCATATATTTT.

V and J are TRBV10-3 and TRBJ2-3; 7 nucleotides agree with TRBD2. Per germline, CDR1 ENHRY and CDR2 SYGVKD. Trimming at V came to 3 bases and at J to 1 base, leaving 7 bases not matched to a gene. The CDR3 runs to 16 residues. CDR3 nucleotides: TGTGCCATCAGTGAAACGTTTCGGGGGGGCACAGATACGCAGTATTTT. The encoded protein is CAISETFRGGTDTQYF.

The J gene is TRBJ1-1, the V gene TRBV6-2 or TRBV6-3; D might be TRBD1 (5 bases). The CDR3 has 13 residues. V was shortened by 6 bases and J by 3 bases, with 11 bases between the two germline ends. Germline V lookup: CDR1 MNHEY, CDR2 SVGEGT. The CDR3 coding sequence is TGTGCCAGCAGCCCCGACAGCTACACTGAAGCTTTCTTT. Protein product: CASSPDSYTEAFF.

The chain combines TRBV13 with TRBJ2-5; 8 bases fit TRBD1. V dropped 4 bases and J dropped 2; count of bases not matched to a gene: 6. Germline lookup yields CDR1 PRHDT and CDR2 FYEKMQ (reference sequence). CDR3 length equals 15 residues. CDR3 in DNA: TGTGCCAGCAGCTACGGACAGGGTGTGCAAGAGACCCAGTACTTC. Amino acid sequence: CASSYGQGVQETQYF.

This clone was seen once. V usage is TRBV7-8 and J usage is TRBJ1-5; D is possibly TRBD1 (5 bases). Germline V lookup: CDR1 SGHVS, CDR2 FQNEAQ. CDR3 length: 15 amino acids. V was shortened by 2 bases and J by 4 bases, with 12 bases between the two germline ends. The CDR3 here is CASSLSTDRNQPQHF. CDR3 coding DNA: TGTGCCAGCAGCTTAAGTACAGACAGAAATCAGCCCCAGCATTTT.

This clone has more than one count but fewer than ten. The J gene is TRBJ2-1, the V gene TRBV19; a possible D gene is TRBD1 (6 bases). V lost 5 bases, J lost 2 bases, and 10 bases lay in between. This CDR3 comprises 14 residues. Germline V lookup: CDR1 LNHDA, CDR2 SQIVND (reference sequence). Here the CDR3 reads CASSLTGTYNEQFF. The CDR3 DNA is TGTGCCAGTAGTCTCACAGGGACCTACAATGAGCAGTTCTTC.

This chain uses TRBV19 with TRBJ2-5; 9 bases fit TRBD1. After removal of 0 bases from V and 7 bases from J, the junction contained 12 bases not matched to a gene. CDR1 LNHDA and CDR2 SQIVND come from the germline V gene (reference sequence). This CDR3 has 17 amino acids. The CDR3 DNA follows: TGTGCCAGTAGTATAGATCTTGGGACAGGGACGAAAGCGACCCAGTACTTC. It yields the protein CASSIDLGTGTKATQYF.

This clone has a single count. V gene TRBV19 combines with J gene TRBJ1-6, with 8 bases identical to TRBD1. Germline loops: CDR1 LNHDA, CDR2 SQIVND (reference sequence). The trim removed 3 bases at V and 8 bases at J, leaving 3 bases unmatched. The CDR3 extends over 14 amino acids. DNA for the CDR3: TGTGCCAGTAGTATCCGACAGGGGTATTCACCCCTCCACTTT. The encoded protein is CASSIRQGYSPLHF.

The chain has TRBV19 and TRBJ2-1, with TRBD2 identical over 16 bases. V gave up 1 base and J gave up 2 bases; unmatched junction bases: 2. CDR1 and CDR2 from the germline V gene are LNHDA and SQIVND (reference sequence). The CDR3 is 18 amino acids. The CDR3 nucleotides read TGTGCCAGTAGTATAGGGGGACTAGCGGGAGGGACCTACAATGAGCAGTTCTTC. This sequence encodes CASSIGGLAGGTYNEQFF.

V usage is TRBV5-1 and J usage is TRBJ1-1; D unclear. This CDR3 is built from 15 residues. The V end lost 0 bases, the J end lost 0 bases, and 9 bases lay between the germline ends. Germline CDR1 reads SGHRS; CDR2 reads YFSETQ. CDR3 in amino acids: CASSLATGLNTEAFF. CDR3 in DNA: TGCGCCAGCAGCTTGGCAACGGGGTTGAACACTGAAGCTTTCTTT.

This chain connects TRBV2 to TRBJ2-3; TRBD2 aligns across 10 bases. V dropped 3 bases and J dropped 1; count of bases not matched to a gene: 4. The CDR3 contains 16 residues. Per germline, CDR1 SNHLY and CDR2 FYNNEI. In DNA form, the CDR3 reads TGTGCCAGCAGTGATCTCAGCGGGGGGGGCACAGATACGCAGTATTTT. Amino acid sequence: CASSDLSGGGTDTQYF.

This chain connects TRBV6-7 to TRBJ2-5; 12 bases fit TRBD2. TRBV6-7 counts as an open reading frame of uncertain function. There are 17 residues in the CDR3. V was clipped by 10 bases and J by 0 bases; unmatched bases: 12. Here the CDR3 reads CATRRGLAGGNQETQYF. In nucleotides, the CDR3 is TGTGCCACCAGGAGAGGGCTAGCGGGGGGGAACCAAGAGACCCAGTACTTC.

J is TRBJ1-3 and V is TRBV19; 10 positions match TRBD1. Germline trimming cut 7 bases from V and 7 bases from J; bases unmatched to any gene: 10. Per germline, CDR1 LNHDA and CDR2 SQIVND (reference sequence). The CDR3 contains 15 residues. As DNA, the CDR3 is TGTGCCAGTAACGTCTTCCCGGGACAGGGGAACACCATATATTTT. It specifies CASNVFPGQGNTIYF. Together with reference TRBV19 and TRBJ1-3, the CDR3 gives the full variable domain: DGGITQSPKYLFRKEGQNVTLSCEQNLNHDAMYWYRQDPGQGLRLIYYSQIVNDFQKGDIAEGYSVSREKKESFPLTVTSAQKNPTAFYLCASNVFPGQGNTIYFGEGSWLTVV.

This chain joins TRBV20-1 and TRBJ2-7, with 7 bases that match TRBD2. Germline V gene sequence: CDR1 DFQATT, CDR2 SNEGSKA (reference sequence). The CDR3 is made up of 13 amino acids. V lost 3 bases and J lost 0; bases outside the gene matches: 2. The DNA for the CDR3 is TGCAGTGCTAGTGCGGGGGTCTCCTACGAGCAGTACTTC. It yields the protein CSASAGVSYEQYF.

CDR3 in DNA: TGTGCCAGCAGCAGAAACCCAGGGATACCGAATCAGCCCCAGCATTTT. Residues: CASSRNPGIPNQPQHF. The rearrangement joins TRBV5-6 to TRBJ1-5; D possibly corresponds to TRBD1 (5 bases). The CDR3 loop spans 16 amino acids. V was cut by 4 bases and J by 4 bases, with 18 bases left in between. The germline CDR1 and CDR2 sequences are SGHDT and YYEEEE.

The gene calls are TRBV11-3 and TRBJ2-2, with D unclear. V lost 0 bases to trimming and J lost 5 bases, with 4 bases between them. The CDR3 runs to 13 residues. CDR1 and CDR2 from the germline V gene are SGHNT and YENEEA. As DNA, the CDR3 is TGTGCCAGCAGCTTAGATCCGACCGGGGAGCTGTTTTTT. This codes for CASSLDPTGELFF.

The V gene is TRBV19, the J gene TRBJ1-2; possible D gene TRBD1, 5 bases. V gave up 2 bases and J gave up 8 bases, with 12 bases separating them. The length of the CDR3 is 13 residues. The germline V gene has CDR1 LNHDA and CDR2 SQIVND (reference sequence). CDR3 coding DNA: TGTGCCAGTAGTATAAGGGGATTTGAAGGCTACACCTTC. This codes for CASSIRGFEGYTF.

J is TRBJ1-4 and V is TRBV28, with TRBD1 matching 9 bases. The V segment lost 3 bases and the J segment 7 bases; nucleotides outside the gene matches: 3. The germline V gene has CDR1 MDHEN and CDR2 SYDVKM. This CDR3 region has 14 residues. CDR3 bases: TGTGCCAGCAGTTTTACAGGGGGCCGTGAAAAACTGTTTTTT. Translating it yields CASSFTGGREKLFF. Using reference TRBV28 and TRBJ1-4 for the parts outside the CDR3, the full variable domain is DVKVTQSSRYLVKRTGEKVFLECVQDMDHENMFWYRQDPGLGLRLIYFSYDVKMKEKGDIPEGYSVSREKKERFSLILESASTNQTSMYLCASSFTGGREKLFFGSGTQLSVL.

The table lists this clone with many counts. Other DNA sequences in the sample encode the same CDR3. The genes are TRBV28 and TRBJ1-6; TRBD1 is a possible D gene (5 bases). This CDR3 comprises 13 residues. V was pared by 7 bases and J by 3 bases, with 7 bases between. The germline V gene has CDR1 MDHEN and CDR2 SYDVKM. CDR3 in DNA: TGTGCCAGCAAGCAGGGCTATAATTCACCCCTCCACTTT. It yields the protein CASKQGYNSPLHF.

V and J are TRBV5-1 and TRBJ2-1; D remains ambiguous. CDR3 size: 14 residues. V was cut by 5 bases and J by 0 bases, with 9 bases left in between. Germline lookup yields CDR1 SGHRS and CDR2 YFSETQ. This CDR3 reads CASSNSSSYNEQFF. The CDR3 DNA reads TGCGCCAGCAGTAATTCCAGCTCCTACAATGAGCAGTTCTTC.

The chain couples TRBV6-6 to TRBJ1-3; TRBD1 aligns across 7 bases. V lost 5 bases and J lost 0; bases outside the gene matches: 10. The V gene's germline CDR1 is MNHNY and CDR2 SVGAGI (reference sequence). The length of the CDR3 is 17 residues. The CDR3 nucleotides are TGTGCCAGCAGTCCCTCGACAGGGTTGGGCTCTGGAAACACCATATATTTT. It yields the protein CASSPSTGLGSGNTIYF.

The V call is TRBV19, the J call TRBJ2-2; possibly TRBD2 for D (6 bases). The CDR3 is 14 amino acids. The V gene lost 6 bases and the J gene lost 2 bases, with 10 bases spanning the gap. Germline V gene lookup returns CDR1 LNHDA and CDR2 SQIVND (reference sequence). The CDR3, as DNA: TGTGCCAGTAGAGAGACTAGAAACACCGGGGAGCTGTTTTTT. It codes for CASRETRNTGELFF.

The chain has TRBV5-4 and TRBJ2-2, with 12 bases lining up with TRBD2. The CDR3 contains 17 residues. Germline CDR1 SGHNT, CDR2 YYREEE (reference sequence). V lost 1 base, J lost 1 base, and 2 bases stayed unmatched. This CDR3 is CASSLSTSGGNTGELFF. In DNA, the CDR3 is TGTGCCAGCAGCTTGTCGACTAGCGGGGGGAACACCGGGGAGCTGTTTTTT.

The V call is TRBV27, the J call TRBJ2-7; a weak D match, TRBD2 (7 bases). Per the germline V gene, CDR1 is MNHEY and CDR2 is SMNVEV (reference sequence). The V end lost 8 bases, the J end lost 4 bases, and 15 bases lay between the germline ends. The CDR3 loop spans 13 amino acids. CDR3 sequence: CASAGGRGYEQYF. CDR3 nucleotides: TGTGCCAGCGCCGGGGGGCGAGGGTACGAGCAGTACTTC.

CDR3 bases: TGTGCCAGCAGTTACCCGGACAGTGAAGCTTTCTTT. Protein sequence: CASSYPDSEAFF. This chain links TRBV6-2 or TRBV6-3 with TRBJ1-1, with a tentative D call TRBD1 (6 bases). The germline gives CDR1 MNHEY, CDR2 SVGEGT. V was pared by 2 bases and J by 7 bases, with 8 bases between. CDR3 length: 12 amino acids.

The chain carries TRBV12-3 or TRBV12-4 and TRBJ2-5; maybe TRBD1 (5 bases). The CDR3 length is 12 residues. V lost 10 bases and J lost 7, with 16 bases in between. The CDR3 DNA reads as TGTGCCACAAGATACGCAACAGGGACCCAGTACTTC. Translating it yields CATRYATGTQYF.

The CDR3 loop reads CASSLGDSGSYEQYF. For the CDR3, the DNA is TGTGCCAGCAGCTTAGGGGACAGTGGCTCCTACGAGCAGTACTTC. The chain has TRBV11-2 and TRBJ2-7; TRBD1 matches at 7 bases. The V and J ends lost 1 base and 0 bases, in that order; junction bases with no gene match: 3. This CDR3 is 15 amino acids long. Germline-derived CDR1 and CDR2 are SGHAT and FQNNGV.

The chain links TRBV5-1 to TRBJ1-3; 8 bases match TRBD1. The germline V gene has CDR1 SGHRS and CDR2 YFSETQ. This CDR3 contains 15 residues. The J segment lost 6 bases and the V segment lost 0 bases, leaving 5 bases of the junction unmatched. The DNA of the CDR3 is TGCGCCAGCAGCTTGGGGTCAGGGGGCGAAAACACCATATATTTT. This gives the protein CASSLGSGGENTIYF.

The CDR3 region has the DNA TGTGCCAGCAGCTCGGGTCTCGCCTGGGACACCATATATTTT. It encodes CASSSGLAWDTIYF. The genes are TRBV7-2 and TRBJ1-3; no reliable D call. V gave up 4 bases and J gave up 8 bases, with 15 bases separating them. Germline loops: CDR1 SGHTA, CDR2 FQGNSA. This CDR3 contains 14 residues.